This TCR beta chain was sequenced during a study of T cell responses to AZD1222 COVID-19 vaccine. The study's findings and limits: Donor demographics were predominantly white British with a female majority; clonal diversity may be underestimated.

Per germline, CDR1 KGHSH and CDR2 LQKENI. V lost 2 bases to trimming and J lost 8 bases; unmatched junction nucleotides: 6. This CDR3 contains 16 residues. In regard to this clone: Antigen specificity is unknown.

Generated by immunoSEQ multiplex PCR, the TCRdb table keeps only in-frame clones and is missing some. The sample yields approximately 150,000 clones, about 92% seen once. The source was peripheral blood, collected on day 0 of AZD1222 vaccination. This clonotype was obtained from an adult in good health. The J gene is TRBJ2-1, the V gene TRBV18, with 13 bases that match TRBD2. The CDR3 sequence: CASSPRTSGGSDEQFF. Written as DNA, the CDR3 is TGTGCCAGCTCACCAAGGACTAGCGGGGGAAGCGATGAGCAGTTCTTC.